The source of this TCR beta chain is a study of T-cell memory formation after mild COVID-19. Trimming cost V 0 bases and J 6 bases, with 21 bases left between them. In germline, CDR1 is DFQATT, CDR2 SNEGSKA (reference sequence). The CDR3 sequence is 17 residues long. It was 5'RACE with constant-segment primers that produced the TCR alpha and TCR beta cDNA libraries, which carried sample barcodes and UMIs. TCRdb used MiXCR to reprocess the 5' RACE reads, holding one entry per CDR3 protein. Of about half a million distinct CDR3 sequences in the sample, about 20% were seen once. This clonotype has just a few counts.

The specimen sequenced was PBMCs or a T cell subset sorted from them (not recorded which). The chain joins TRBV20-1 to TRBJ2-1, with D unclear. The receptor was derived from an adult woman who had mild COVID-19 (a few samples of this study predate the infection). Cell type and time point are not known. CDR3 loop: CSARDPPRSGEPNEQFF. For the CDR3, the DNA is TGCAGTGCTAGAGATCCCCCGCGTTCTGGGGAACCCAATGAGCAGTTCTTC.